This T cell receptor (beta chain) was documented in a study of blood T cell repertoires in COVID-19. Study overall: Whether acute or convalescent, the COVID-19 samples came from the United States, Italy and Spain. T cells, B-cell-depleted T cells, or PBMCs provided the cDNA or gDNA that served as material.

Germline CDR1 is SGHTA and CDR2 is FQGTGA. V was shortened by 3 bases and J by 7 bases, with 13 bases between the two germline ends. The CDR3 runs 15 residues. This clone was seen just once. As processed by the authors: From reference gene primer amplification, estimates of nucleated cell counts were derived. Assay: immunoSEQ multiplex PCR; the TCRdb copy retains only in-frame clones and omits some. That table is the source of V, J and clone size, and D and trimming were worked out from the DNA. Among 70,000 or so clones listed, 70% to 90% were seen once. The sequence came from a human donor in a cohort sampled during active COVID-19. The rearrangement joins TRBV7-3 to TRBJ1-6, with D possibly TRBD1 on 6 matching bases. The source material was peripheral blood. CDR3 coding DNA: TGTGCCAGCAGCTTTACAGGGATGCAGAATTCACCCCTCCACTTT. It codes for CASSFTGMQNSPLHF. Full variable domain (remainder filled in from reference TRBV7-3 and TRBJ1-6): GAGVSQTPSNKVTEKGKYVELRCDPISGHTALYWYRQSLGQGPEFLIYFQGTGAADDSGLPNDRFFAVRPEGSVSTLKIQRTERGDSAVYLCASSFTGMQNSPLHFGNGTRLTVT.